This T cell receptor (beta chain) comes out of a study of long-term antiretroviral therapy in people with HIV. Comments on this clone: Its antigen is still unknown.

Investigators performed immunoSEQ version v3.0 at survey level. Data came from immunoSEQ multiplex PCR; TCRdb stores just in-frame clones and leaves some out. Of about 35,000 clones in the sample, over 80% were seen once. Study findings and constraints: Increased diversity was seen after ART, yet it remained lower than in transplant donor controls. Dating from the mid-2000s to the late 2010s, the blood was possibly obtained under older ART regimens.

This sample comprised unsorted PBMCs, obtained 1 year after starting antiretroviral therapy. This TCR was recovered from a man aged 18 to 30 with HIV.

This chain's CDR3 is CASSLGQRKTDTQYF. As DNA, the CDR3 is TGTGCCAGCAGCCTGGGACAGAGAAAGACAGATACGCAGTATTTT. The chain employs TRBV14 and TRBJ2-3; TRBD1 matches 7 bases. Germline loops: CDR1 SGHDN, CDR2 FVKESK. V was clipped by 4 bases and J by 3 bases; unmatched bases: 7. The CDR3 covers 15 residues. Variable domain in full (rest from reference TRBV14 and TRBJ2-3): EAGVTQFPSHSVIEKGQTVTLRCDPISGHDNLYWYRRVMGKEIKFLLHFVKESKQDESGMPNNRFLAERTGGTYSTLKVQPAELEDSGVYFCASSLGQRKTDTQYFGPGTRLTVL.